Each of the 21 T cell receptor beta chains below was sequenced from the same sample in a study of blood T cell repertoires in COVID-19. Using immunoSEQ multiplex PCR, the repertoire was profiled, and TCRdb retains in-frame clones only, with some absent. Here the sample spans about 76,000 clones, over 75% being singletons. The sequenced sample was peripheral blood. Receptor source: a man in his fifties or sixties with active COVID-19.

V gene TRBV28 combines with J gene TRBJ2-7; 8 bases are a match to TRBD2. The V and J ends lost 6 bases and 2 bases, in that order; junction bases with no gene match: 0. The CDR3 loop spans 12 amino acids. The germline V gene has CDR1 MDHEN and CDR2 SYDVKM. CDR3 in amino acids: CASSGGAYEQYF. The CDR3, as DNA: TGTGCCAGCAGCGGGGGGGCCTACGAGCAGTACTTC.

The J gene is TRBJ1-5, the V gene TRBV19; D remains unclear. Trimming removed 7 bases from V and 4 bases from J, with 11 bases in between. Germline V gene data show CDR1 as LNHDA and CDR2 as SQIVND (reference sequence). The length of the CDR3 is 13 residues. The DNA for the CDR3 is TGTGCCAGTAAGCTCGAGGTGAATCAGCCCCAGCATTTT. The encoded protein is CASKLEVNQPQHF.

CDR3 bases: TGTGCCAGCAGTTTGTACCAGGGAGGCTACGAGCAGTACTTC. This translates into CASSLYQGGYEQYF. The gene calls are TRBV27 and TRBJ2-7; perhaps TRBD2 as D (6 bases). The germline V and J ends were trimmed by 3 bases and 3 bases, with 12 bases remaining between them. Germline CDR1 reads MNHEY; CDR2 reads SMNVEV (reference sequence). CDR3 length equals 14 residues.

The chain carries TRBV5-1 and TRBJ1-1; the match to TRBD1 covers 7 bases. Trimming cost V 3 bases and J 3 bases; bases outside gene matches: 8. In germline, CDR1 is SGHRS, CDR2 YFSETQ. This CDR3 has 15 amino acids. CDR3 sequence: CASSYRQGADTEAFF. CDR3 nucleotides: TGCGCCAGCAGCTATAGACAGGGTGCGGACACTGAAGCTTTCTTT.

This clone appeared a few times. The rearrangement joins TRBV19 to TRBJ2-7; the match to TRBD2 covers 9 bases. The CDR3 contains 14 residues. The germline V gene encodes CDR1 LNHDA and CDR2 SQIVND (reference sequence). V lost 8 bases and J lost 2; bases outside the gene matches: 7. CDR3 bases: TGTGCCAGTGTGGCGGGGGGGGCGCCCTACGAGCAGTACTTC. It translates to CASVAGGAPYEQYF.

V usage is TRBV5-6 and J usage is TRBJ2-7; TRBD1 might be the D (6 bases). The CDR3 is made up of 16 amino acids. V gave up 0 bases and J gave up 2 bases, with 15 bases separating them. CDR1 and CDR2 (germline): SGHDT, YYEEEE. The CDR3 sequence is CASSLATGDTPYEQYF. In DNA form, the CDR3 reads TGTGCCAGCAGCTTGGCGACAGGCGATACACCCTACGAGCAGTACTTC.

The CDR3 reads CASSPSGVTNEKLFF. The CDR3 region has the DNA TGTGCCAGCAGCCCAAGTGGAGTAACTAATGAAAAACTGTTTTTT. V gene TRBV11-3 combines with J gene TRBJ1-4, with D hard to call. V lost 5 bases and J 1 base, leaving 11 bases between the germline ends. The CDR3 spans 15 residues. CDR1 is SGHNT, CDR2 YENEEA, per germline.

This chain links TRBV7-9 with TRBJ1-4; 10 bases are shared with TRBD1. V lost 4 bases and J lost 8; bases outside the gene matches: 10. Germline loops: CDR1 SEHNR, CDR2 FQNEAQ (reference sequence). There are 16 residues in the CDR3. CDR3 amino acids: CASSSLGQGELEKLFF. In nucleotides, the CDR3 is TGTGCCAGCAGCTCCCTCGGACAGGGGGAATTGGAAAAACTGTTTTTT.

Only one count was recorded for this clone. The V call is TRBV7-9, the J call TRBJ2-5, with D hard to call. This CDR3 is 13 amino acids long. V was trimmed by 5 bases and J by 2 bases, leaving 9 bases between them. From germline, CDR1 is SEHNR and CDR2 FQNEAQ (reference sequence). The CDR3 sequence is CASSTQAQETQYF. CDR3 sequence (DNA): TGTGCCAGCAGCACCCAGGCGCAAGAGACCCAGTACTTC. The full variable domain, rest sourced from reference TRBV7-9 and TRBJ2-5, is DTGVSQNPRHKITKRGQNVTFRCDPISEHNRLYWYRQTLGQGPEFLTYFQNEAQLEKSRLLSDRFSAERPKGSFSTLEIQRTEQGDSAMYLCASSTQAQETQYFGPGTRLLVL.

This clone has only a few counts. The V and J genes are TRBV7-2 and TRBJ2-7, with D possibly being TRBD2 (5 bases). V gave up 5 bases and J gave up 0 bases, with 17 bases separating them. The CDR3 extends over 16 amino acids. Germline values: CDR1 SGHTA, CDR2 FQGNSA. CDR3 DNA sequence: TGTGCCAGCAGCACCACTAGTCTAATAAGCTCCTACGAGCAGTACTTC. This encodes CASSTTSLISSYEQYF.

The chain joins TRBV19 to TRBJ2-1; D is perhaps TRBD1 (6 bases). This CDR3 has 15 residues. Germline loops: CDR1 LNHDA, CDR2 SQIVND (reference sequence). Trimming stripped 5 bases from V and 8 bases from J, with 19 bases between. This CDR3 is CASSGSQGSTHEQFF. For the CDR3, the DNA is TGTGCCAGTAGTGGGAGCCAGGGGAGCACCCATGAGCAGTTCTTC.

The V and J genes are TRBV4-1 and TRBJ1-3; 12 bases fit TRBD1. The CDR3 has 18 amino acids. Losses at the gene ends were 5 bases for V and 3 bases for J; bases not matched to a gene: 11. Looked up from germline, CDR1 is MGHRA and CDR2 is YSYEKL. CDR3 protein: CASSSPGQGARLGNTIYF. The CDR3 DNA is TGCGCCAGCAGCTCCCCGGGACAGGGGGCCCGGCTTGGAAACACCATATATTTT.

This chain joins TRBV28 and TRBJ1-3, with D perhaps TRBD1 (6 bases). Germline CDR1 is MDHEN and CDR2 is SYDVKM. The V end lost 6 bases, the J end lost 1 base, and 13 bases lay between the germline ends. The length of the CDR3 is 15 residues. CDR3 sequence (DNA): TGTGCCAGCAGGAACAGGGTCTCGTCTGGAAACACCATATATTTT. It specifies CASRNRVSSGNTIYF.

This chain joins TRBV19 and TRBJ2-2; D ambiguous. V was pared by 10 bases and J by 4 bases, with 16 bases between. The CDR3 runs to 14 residues. Per germline, CDR1 LNHDA and CDR2 SQIVND (reference sequence). Here the CDR3 reads CATPSRGSTGELFF. The CDR3 nucleotides read TGTGCCACCCCCTCTAGAGGTAGCACCGGGGAGCTGTTTTTT.

The chain recombines TRBV29-1 with TRBJ2-1, with 7 bases that match TRBD1. This CDR3 contains 13 residues. J lost 8 bases, V lost 3 bases, and 7 bases had no gene match. From germline, CDR1 is SQVTM and CDR2 ANQGSEA. CDR3 sequence reads: CSVEPTGDDEQFF. As DNA, the CDR3 is TGCAGCGTTGAGCCCACAGGGGATGATGAGCAGTTCTTC.

The chain is built from TRBV21-1 and TRBJ1-1. TRBV21-1 is an annotated pseudogene. CDR3 length: 18 residues. CDR3 residues: CASSKAIGGGKRFTEAFF. CDR3 DNA sequence: TGTGCCAGCAGCAAAGCGATAGGGGGGGGAAAAAGGTTCACTGAAGCTTTCTTT.

This sequence joins TRBV27 and TRBJ2-2, with 8 bases fitting TRBD2. V shed 10 bases and J 0 bases; nucleotides not matched to a gene: 7. From germline, CDR1 is MNHEY and CDR2 SMNVEV (reference sequence). The CDR3 runs 15 residues. The CDR3 bases are TGTGCCACCGCCAGGCGGGGGGCGAACACCGGGGAGCTGTTTTTT. Protein sequence: CATARRGANTGELFF.

The J gene is TRBJ1-6, the V gene TRBV9; D is unresolved. Germline CDR1 is SGDLS and CDR2 is YYNGEE. This CDR3 comprises 14 residues. The V end was cut by 0 bases, the J end by 8 bases, with 9 bases between. CDR3 residues: CASSVVGVDSPLHF. Written as DNA, the CDR3 is TGTGCCAGCAGCGTAGTGGGAGTTGATTCACCCCTCCACTTT.

The V call is TRBV5-1, the J call TRBJ2-7, with a possible D match to TRBD2 (6 bases). The CDR3 length is 16 residues. Per the germline V gene, CDR1 is SGHRS and CDR2 is YFSETQ. Trimming cost V 0 bases and J 3 bases, with 16 bases left between them. CDR3 sequence (DNA): TGCGCCAGCAGCTTGGCCCCGGGACTGAATAACTACGAGCAGTACTTC. Translating gives CASSLAPGLNNYEQYF.

The chain recombines TRBV3-1 (or the pseudogene TRBV3-2) with TRBJ2-5; a possible D gene is TRBD2 (6 bases). The CDR3 loop spans 14 amino acids. Trimming took 3 bases from V and 4 from J, leaving 12 bases between them. Per the germline V gene, CDR1 is LGHDT and CDR2 is YNNKEL (reference sequence). The CDR3 region is CASSQEGRGETQYF. CDR3 DNA sequence: TGTGCCAGCAGCCAGGAGGGCAGAGGAGAGACCCAGTACTTC.

The CDR3 DNA reads as TGCGCCAGCAGCCAGGACGACAGGGGCGGCGACTATGGCTACACCTTC. As protein: CASSQDDRGGDYGYTF. This rearrangement joins TRBV4-3 to TRBJ1-2, with TRBD1 matching 8 bases. Losses at the gene ends were 3 bases for V and 3 bases for J; bases not matched to a gene: 9. Germline CDR1 LGHNA, CDR2 YSLEER. There are 16 residues in the CDR3.